The clone carrying this TCR beta chain was seen at least ten times. What it recognizes is unknown. This sample is drawn from a study of identical twins. Study-wide results and caveats: Twin pairs had excess sharing that was weaker in beta out-of-frame sequences.

Template switching, a step in the protocol, added a universal primer site, and cDNA carried unique molecular identifiers. Via MiXCR, TCRdb re-called the 5' RACE reads, giving one row per CDR3 protein. Found here are 150,000 or so distinct CDR3 sequences, 3% to 4% of them singletons; the top ten hold 8.1%. This receptor was taken from a man between 18 and 29 years old in good health. The material sequenced was memory T cells sorted from blood.

The CDR3: CASSSGQGRGTEAFF. CDR3 DNA: TGTGCCAGCAGTTCCGGACAGGGCCGGGGCACTGAAGCTTTCTTT. The chain carries TRBV12-3 or TRBV12-4 and TRBJ1-1, with 8 nucleotides matching TRBD1. This CDR3 has 15 amino acids. With 4 bases clipped from V and 4 bases from J, the junction kept 8 bases outside the gene matches.